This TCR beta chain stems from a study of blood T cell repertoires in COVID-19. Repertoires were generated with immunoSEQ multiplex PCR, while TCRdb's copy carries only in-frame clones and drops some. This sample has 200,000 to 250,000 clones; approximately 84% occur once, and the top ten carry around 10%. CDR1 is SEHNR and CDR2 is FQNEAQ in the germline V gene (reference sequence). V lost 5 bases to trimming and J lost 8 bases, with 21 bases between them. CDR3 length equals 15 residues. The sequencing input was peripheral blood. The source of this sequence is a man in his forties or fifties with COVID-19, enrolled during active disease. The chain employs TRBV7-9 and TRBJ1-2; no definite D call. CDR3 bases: TGTGCCAGCAGCCTTCCGGGTGGCTTCGCAGCAGGCTACACCTTC. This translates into CASSLPGGFAAGYTF.